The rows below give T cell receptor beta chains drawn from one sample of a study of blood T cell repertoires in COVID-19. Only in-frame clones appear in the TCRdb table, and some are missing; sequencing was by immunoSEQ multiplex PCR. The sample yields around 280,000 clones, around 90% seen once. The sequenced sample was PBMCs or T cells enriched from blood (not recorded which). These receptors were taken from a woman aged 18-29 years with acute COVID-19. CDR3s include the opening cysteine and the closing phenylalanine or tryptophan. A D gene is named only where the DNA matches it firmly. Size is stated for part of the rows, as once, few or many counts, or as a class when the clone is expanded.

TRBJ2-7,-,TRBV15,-,CATSRVGARQYF,TGTGCCACCAGCAGAGTGGGGGCTAGGCAGTACTTC
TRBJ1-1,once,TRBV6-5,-,CASSPGWGTREAFF,TGTGCCAGCAGCCCCGGGTGGGGGACAAGAGAAGCTTTCTTT
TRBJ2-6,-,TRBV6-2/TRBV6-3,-,CASSSLLRTGANVLTF,TGTGCCAGCAGTTCCTTACTGCGGACAGGGGCCAACGTCCTGACTTTC
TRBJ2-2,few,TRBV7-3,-,CASSLSPGANTGELFF,TGTGCCAGCAGCTTATCACCAGGGGCTAACACCGGGGAGCTGTTTTTT
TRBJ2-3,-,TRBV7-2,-,CASSPESYTQYF,TGTGCCAGCAGCCCTGAGTCTTACACGCAGTATTTT
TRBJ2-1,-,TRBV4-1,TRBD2,CASSRDLAGMINEQFF,TGCGCCAGCAGCCGTGACCTAGCGGGTATGATCAATGAGCAGTTCTTC
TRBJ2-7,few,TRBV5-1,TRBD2,CASRGLSGSYEQYF,TGCGCCAGCAGGGGACTAAGCGGGAGCTACGAGCAGTACTTC
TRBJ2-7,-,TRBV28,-,CASSPTGTPYEQYF,TGTGCCAGCAGCCCAACAGGGACCCCCTACGAGCAGTACTTC
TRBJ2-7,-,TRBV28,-,CASSLSGEQYF,TGTGCCAGCAGTTTAAGCGGCGAGCAGTACTTC
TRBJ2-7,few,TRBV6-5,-,CASSYGHYEQYF,TGTGCCAGCAGTTACGGCCACTACGAGCAGTACTTC
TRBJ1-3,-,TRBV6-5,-,CASSYSSQRGNTIYF,TGTGCCAGCAGTTACTCGTCGCAGAGGGGAAACACCATATATTTT